A single sample is the source of the 4 T cell receptor beta chains below, sequenced in a study of blood T cell repertoires in COVID-19. The protocol was immunoSEQ multiplex PCR, while the TCRdb copy is restricted to in-frame clones and leaves out a portion. The sample lists tens of thousands of clones; approximately 90% were seen once. The material sequenced was peripheral blood. The receptors derive from a woman of 80 years or more with acute or convalescent COVID-19.

V is TRBV6-5 and J is TRBJ1-1; perhaps TRBD1 as D (5 bases). The CDR3 sequence is 15 residues long. Germline CDR1 is MNHEY and CDR2 is SVGAGI. Trimming shortened V by 0 bases and J by 2 bases, and 10 bases separated the two germline ends. Here the CDR3 reads CASSYSRQRNTEAFF. The CDR3 coding sequence is TGTGCCAGCAGTTACTCGAGACAGAGAAACACTGAAGCTTTCTTT.

The chain has TRBV12-3 or TRBV12-4 and TRBJ2-7, with 7 bases matching TRBD2. Losses at the gene ends were 3 bases for V and 2 bases for J; bases not matched to a gene: 1. This CDR3 spans 13 amino acids. CDR3 region: CASSFAGAYEQYF. CDR3 nucleotide sequence: TGTGCCAGCAGTTTCGCGGGGGCCTACGAGCAGTACTTC.

The CDR3 reads CASSLSLGLAGRNYEQYF. As DNA, the CDR3 is TGTGCCAGCAGCTTGTCACTTGGACTAGCGGGGAGGAACTACGAGCAGTACTTC. J is TRBJ2-7 and V is TRBV7-9; 12 bases line up with TRBD2. This CDR3 spans 18 amino acids. V was clipped by 3 bases and J by 3 bases; unmatched bases: 12. Germline values: CDR1 SEHNR, CDR2 FQNEAQ (reference sequence).

The chain couples TRBV6-5 to TRBJ1-2; D unresolved. The CDR3 contains 13 residues. CDR1 MNHEY and CDR2 SVGAGI come from the germline V gene. Between the trimmed V and J ends, which lost 8 bases and 4 bases, there was a span of 14 bases. The CDR3 DNA sequence: TGTGCCAGCTACGTGACAATTAGCTATGGCTACACCTTC. Its protein is CASYVTISYGYTF.